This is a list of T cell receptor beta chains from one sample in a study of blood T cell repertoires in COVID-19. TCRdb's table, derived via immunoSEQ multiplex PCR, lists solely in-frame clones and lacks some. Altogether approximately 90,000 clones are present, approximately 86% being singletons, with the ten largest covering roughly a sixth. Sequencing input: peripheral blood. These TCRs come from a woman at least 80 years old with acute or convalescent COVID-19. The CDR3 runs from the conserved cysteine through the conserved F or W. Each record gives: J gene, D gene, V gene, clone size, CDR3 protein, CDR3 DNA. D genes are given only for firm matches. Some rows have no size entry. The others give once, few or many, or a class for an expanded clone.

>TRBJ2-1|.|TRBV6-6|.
CASSYSSSFNEQFF
TGTGCCAGCAGTTACTCGTCTAGTTTCAATGAGCAGTTCTTC
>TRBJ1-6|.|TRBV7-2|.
CASSLARGYNSPLHF
TGTGCCAGCAGCTTAGCGCGAGGGTATAATTCACCCCTCCACTTT
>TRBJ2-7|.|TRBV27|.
CASSTRTGRLAYEQYF
TGTGCCAGCAGTACCAGAACAGGTAGACTTGCCTACGAGCAGTACTTC
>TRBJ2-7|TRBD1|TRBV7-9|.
CASSPVGGQGASPYYEQYF
TGTGCCAGCAGCCCTGTAGGGGGGCAGGGGGCCTCCCCCTACTACGAGCAGTACTTC
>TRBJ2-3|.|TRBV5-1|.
CASSFGLPFTDTQYF
TGCGCCAGCAGCTTCGGACTTCCATTCACAGATACGCAGTATTTT
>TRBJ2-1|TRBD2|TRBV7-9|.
CASSLGEGRDLNEQFF
TGTGCCAGCAGCTTAGGGGAGGGACGGGATCTCAATGAGCAGTTCTTC
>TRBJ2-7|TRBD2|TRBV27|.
CASSFIAGAYEQYF
TGTGCCAGCAGTTTCATAGCGGGGGCCTACGAGCAGTACTTC
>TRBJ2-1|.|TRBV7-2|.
CASSLGYPSPTLHNEQFF
TGTGCCAGCAGCTTAGGGTACCCTTCCCCAACTCTACACAATGAGCAGTTCTTC
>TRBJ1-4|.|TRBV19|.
CASSMGFIVTNEKLFF
TGTGCCAGTAGTATGGGCTTTATAGTAACTAATGAAAAACTGTTTTTT
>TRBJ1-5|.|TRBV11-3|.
CASSYSGSNQPQHF
TGTGCCAGCAGCTATTCAGGTAGCAATCAGCCCCAGCATTTT
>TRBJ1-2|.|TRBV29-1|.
CSVAPGGGYGYTF
TGCAGCGTTGCCCCCGGAGGAGGCTATGGCTACACCTTC
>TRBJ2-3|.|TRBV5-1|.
CATSGGYSPPDTQYF
TGCGCCACCTCCGGCGGGTACTCCCCACCAGATACGCAGTATTTT
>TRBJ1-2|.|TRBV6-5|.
CASSPRGNYGYTF
TGTGCCAGCAGTCCCCGGGGAAACTATGGCTACACCTTC
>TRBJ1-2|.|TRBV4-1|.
CASSQEVPTARGYTF
TGCGCCAGCAGCCAAGAGGTGCCAACTGCCAGGGGCTACACCTTC
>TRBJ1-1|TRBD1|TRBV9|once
CASSVGDRAYTEAFF
TGTGCCAGCAGCGTAGGGGACAGAGCCTACACTGAAGCTTTCTTT
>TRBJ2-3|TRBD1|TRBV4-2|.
CASSQGGQGSTDTQYF
TGTGCCAGCAGCCAAGGTGGACAGGGGAGCACAGATACGCAGTATTTT
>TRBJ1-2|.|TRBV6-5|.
CASTSQWGYTF
TGTGCCAGCACTTCCCAGTGGGGCTACACCTTC
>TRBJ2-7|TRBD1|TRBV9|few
CASSPQGPSYEQYF
TGTGCCAGCAGCCCACAGGGGCCCTCCTACGAGCAGTACTTC
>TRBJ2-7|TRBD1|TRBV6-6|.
CASSLPALGQGFVYEQYF
TGTGCCAGCAGTCTCCCGGCGCTGGGACAGGGGTTCGTATACGAGCAGTACTTC
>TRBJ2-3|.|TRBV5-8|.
CASSFGGKTDTQYF
TGTGCCAGCAGCTTTGGGGGGAAAACAGATACGCAGTATTTT
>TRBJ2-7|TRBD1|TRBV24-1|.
CATSDPTGNPYEQYF
TGTGCCACCAGTGACCCGACAGGGAACCCCTACGAGCAGTACTTC
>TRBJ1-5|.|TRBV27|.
CASSYSGPHQPQHF
TGTGCCAGCAGTTACTCAGGGCCCCATCAGCCCCAGCATTTT